This T cell receptor (beta chain) came from a study of human T cells and chemical hapten exposure. Study-wide results and caveats: Against controls, expanded TCRs gave rise to significantly more large CDR3 similarity clusters.

TCRdb redid the calling of the RACE reads with MiXCR, one entry per CDR3 protein. The sample has 330,000 or so distinct CDR3 sequences, under 6.5% seen once. Time point noted: patch test 2, 6 weeks after DPC sensitization. This sample's treatment: therapeutic diphenylcyclopropenone sensitization with weekly scalp DPC. A few counts support this clonotype. Its target is unknown. This clonotype was obtained from a woman between 18 and 29 years old with alopecia areata. Some clones in this sample may be carry-over from other donors' samples. Specimen: whole blood, collected in connection with sensitization to the hapten diphenylcyclopropenone (DPC).

The CDR3 coding sequence is TGCAGTGCTAGTCGTATGGCCCTCACAGATACGCAGTATTTT. Protein product: CSASRMALTDTQYF. This sequence joins TRBV20-1 and TRBJ2-3; D not resolved. Trimming pared 3 bases from V and 2 bases from J, leaving 12 bases between. The germline V gene has CDR1 DFQATT and CDR2 SNEGSKA (reference sequence). The CDR3 is made up of 14 amino acids.